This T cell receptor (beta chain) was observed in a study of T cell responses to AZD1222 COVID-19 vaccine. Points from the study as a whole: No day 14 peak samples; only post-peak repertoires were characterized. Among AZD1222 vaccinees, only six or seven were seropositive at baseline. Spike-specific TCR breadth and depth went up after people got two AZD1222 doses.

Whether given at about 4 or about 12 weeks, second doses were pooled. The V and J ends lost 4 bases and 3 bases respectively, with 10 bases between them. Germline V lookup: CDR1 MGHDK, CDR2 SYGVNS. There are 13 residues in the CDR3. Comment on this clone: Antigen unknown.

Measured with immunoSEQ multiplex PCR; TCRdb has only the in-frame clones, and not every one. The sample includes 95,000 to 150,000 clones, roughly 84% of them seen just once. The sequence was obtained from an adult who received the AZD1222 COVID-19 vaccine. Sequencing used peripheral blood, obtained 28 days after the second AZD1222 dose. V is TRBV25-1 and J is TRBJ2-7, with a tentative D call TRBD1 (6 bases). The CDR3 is CASSAGQLYEQYF. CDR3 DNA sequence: TGTGCCAGCAGTGCAGGACAGCTCTACGAGCAGTACTTC.